This TCR beta chain originates from a study of beta chain features in type 1 diabetes. Regarding the study as a whole: Fewer junction insertions and more nucleotide deletions appeared in type 1 diabetes patients.

Comment on this clone: Antigen specificity is unknown.

Sequencing targeted expressed TCRB transcripts, as all isolated RNA had been reverse transcribed. Clones were read by immunoSEQ multiplex PCR, and TCRdb kept only the in-frame ones, dropping some. The sample lists under 250,000 clones, 25% to 30% occurring once. The V segment lost 0 bases and the J segment 10 bases; nucleotides outside the gene matches: 7. In germline, CDR1 is GTSNPN, CDR2 SVGIG (reference sequence). The CDR3 sequence is 15 residues long. The chain links TRBV30 to TRBJ1-6, with 9 positions matching TRBD1. The specimen was central memory CD4+ T cells from blood. This TCR was sampled from a man aged 30 to 45 in good health. CDR3 region: CAWSVNGQGRSPLHF. CDR3 nucleotide sequence: TGTGCCTGGAGTGTTAATGGACAGGGGCGGTCACCCCTCCACTTT.